The text below deals with one T cell receptor (beta chain). The CDR3 loop spans 15 amino acids. Between the trimmed V and J ends, which lost 0 bases and 4 bases, there was a span of 11 bases. In germline, CDR1 is SGHNT, CDR2 YYREEE (reference sequence). This entry is derived from a study of T cell responses to AZD1222 COVID-19 vaccine. Using immunoSEQ multiplex PCR, the repertoire was profiled, and TCRdb retains in-frame clones only, with some absent. The sample has approximately 42,000 clones; 70% to 90% are singletons. The sample consisted of peripheral blood, taken 28 days after the second AZD1222 dose. This receptor was taken from an adult who received the AZD1222 COVID-19 vaccine. The rearrangement links TRBV5-4 to TRBJ1-3, with D perhaps TRBD1 (6 bases). The CDR3 nucleotides are TGTGCCAGCAGCTTGGCCGCAGGGGCGGGAAACACCATATATTTT. Its protein product is CASSLAAGAGNTIYF.